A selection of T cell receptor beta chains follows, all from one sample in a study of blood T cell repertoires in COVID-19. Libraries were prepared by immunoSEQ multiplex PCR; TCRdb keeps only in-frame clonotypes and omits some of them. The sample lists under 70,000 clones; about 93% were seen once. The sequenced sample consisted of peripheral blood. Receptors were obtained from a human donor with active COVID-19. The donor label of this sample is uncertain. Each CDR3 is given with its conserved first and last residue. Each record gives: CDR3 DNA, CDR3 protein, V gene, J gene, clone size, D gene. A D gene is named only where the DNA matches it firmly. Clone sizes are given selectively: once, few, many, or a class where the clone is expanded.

DNA: TGTGCCAGCAGCTTAGACCGGCCGGGCACCGGGGAGCTGTTTTTT; CDR3: CASSLDRPGTGELFF; V: TRBV7-9; J: TRBJ2-2; size: .; D: .
DNA: TGTGCCAGCAGAGTAGCGGCCCTCTCCTACAATGAGCAGTTCTTC; CDR3: CASRVAALSYNEQFF; V: TRBV6-6; J: TRBJ2-1; size: .; D: .
DNA: TGTGCAAGTCGCTCGACAGGGGGCGATGAGACCCAGTACTTC; CDR3: CASRSTGGDETQYF; V: TRBV12-2; J: TRBJ2-5; size: .; D: .
DNA: TGCAGCGTTGAAGGGACAGATAACCCCTACGAGCAGTACTTC; CDR3: CSVEGTDNPYEQYF; V: TRBV29-1; J: TRBJ2-7; size: .; D: .
DNA: TGTGCCAGCAGCGCTTCACGGGTCACTGAAGCTTTCTTT; CDR3: CASSASRVTEAFF; V: TRBV9; J: TRBJ1-1; size: .; D: .
DNA: TGTGCCAGCTCACCTGAGGGTTGGGACACCGGGGAGCTGTTTTTT; CDR3: CASSPEGWDTGELFF; V: TRBV18; J: TRBJ2-2; size: .; D: .
DNA: TGCAGCGTTGTTACAGTGTTTGAAGATACGCAGTATTTT; CDR3: CSVVTVFEDTQYF; V: TRBV29-1; J: TRBJ2-3; size: once; D: .
DNA: TGTGCCAGCAGCTTGGCCCCGGCAGGGGGCTACACCTTC; CDR3: CASSLAPAGGYTF; V: TRBV5-6; J: TRBJ1-2; size: .; D: .
DNA: TGTGCCAGCAGCTTTCTAGCGGGAGGGAGGTACGAGCAGTACTTC; CDR3: CASSFLAGGRYEQYF; V: TRBV7-2; J: TRBJ2-7; size: .; D: TRBD2
DNA: TGCGCCAGCAGCCCAATGTCACAGGGAGGGGAGACCCAGTACTTC; CDR3: CASSPMSQGGETQYF; V: TRBV5-1; J: TRBJ2-5; size: .; D: .
DNA: TGCGCCAGCAGCCTTGATCCCGACAGGCCGAACACCGGGGAGCTGTTTTTT; CDR3: CASSLDPDRPNTGELFF; V: TRBV5-1; J: TRBJ2-2; size: .; D: .
DNA: TGTGCCAGCAGGCGCAGGGGCAATGAGCAGTTCTTC; CDR3: CASRRRGNEQFF; V: TRBV12-3/TRBV12-4; J: TRBJ2-1; size: .; D: .
DNA: TGTGCCAGCAGCGGGTCCTCGGGATTGCAAGAGACCCAGTACTTC; CDR3: CASSGSSGLQETQYF; V: TRBV9; J: TRBJ2-5; size: .; D: .
DNA: TGCAGCGTTGAAGATCTAAGGCCGACTGGGACAGATACGCAGTATTTT; CDR3: CSVEDLRPTGTDTQYF; V: TRBV29-1; J: TRBJ2-3; size: .; D: .
DNA: TGCGCCAGCAGCCCGAGGAGAGGGGAGCTGTTTTTT; CDR3: CASSPRRGELFF; V: TRBV4-1; J: TRBJ2-2; size: .; D: .
DNA: TGCAGTGCCAGTACAGGGGCGTCTAACTATGGCTACACCTTC; CDR3: CSASTGASNYGYTF; V: TRBV20-1; J: TRBJ1-2; size: .; D: TRBD1
DNA: TGTGCCATCAGGCGGGACTTCCACGAGCAGTACTTC; CDR3: CAIRRDFHEQYF; V: TRBV10-3; J: TRBJ2-7; size: .; D: .
DNA: TGTGCCGGCTCACAGGGGGCCACTGAAGCTTTCTTT; CDR3: CAGSQGATEAFF; V: TRBV6-6; J: TRBJ1-1; size: .; D: TRBD1
DNA: TGCGCCAGCAGCTTGGAGGGGGTCAGGATTCCTGAAGCTTTCTTT; CDR3: CASSLEGVRIPEAFF; V: TRBV5-1; J: TRBJ1-1; size: .; D: .
DNA: TGTGCCAGCAGCTTAGGGGGCCACTTGGTGGCCACCGGGGAGCTGTTTTTT; CDR3: CASSLGGHLVATGELFF; V: TRBV11-2; J: TRBJ2-2; size: .; D: .
DNA: TGCGCCAGCAGGGCAAGGCGGGGTGAAAAACTGTTTTTT; CDR3: CASRARRGEKLFF; V: TRBV23-1; J: TRBJ1-4; size: .; D: .
DNA: TGTGCCAGCAGCTTGTGGAGCCTCACTGAAGCTTTCTTT; CDR3: CASSLWSLTEAFF; V: TRBV7-8; J: TRBJ1-1; size: .; D: .
DNA: TGTGCCAGCAGCCTTAGCCCCCGAGGCACAGATACGCAGTATTTT; CDR3: CASSLSPRGTDTQYF; V: TRBV7-9; J: TRBJ2-3; size: .; D: .
DNA: TGTGCCAGCACGCGAACGGAGAATTTTAACTATGGCTACACCTTC; CDR3: CASTRTENFNYGYTF; V: TRBV7-8; J: TRBJ1-2; size: .; D: .
DNA: TGTGCCAGCAGCCCCTATTCCGGGGGGAATGAGCAGTTCTTC; CDR3: CASSPYSGGNEQFF; V: TRBV9; J: TRBJ2-1; size: .; D: TRBD2
DNA: TGTGCCAGCAGTGAAGCGGGGCCCAGCCGCCGCGGCTACACCTTC; CDR3: CASSEAGPSRRGYTF; V: TRBV6-1; J: TRBJ1-2; size: .; D: .
DNA: TGTGCCAGCAGCGAACTAGACGCGGGTGAGACCCAGTACTTC; CDR3: CASSELDAGETQYF; V: TRBV9; J: TRBJ2-5; size: few; D: .
DNA: TGTGCCACCAACGGGAGCCCCTCCTACAATGAGCAGTTCTTC; CDR3: CATNGSPSYNEQFF; V: TRBV28; J: TRBJ2-1; size: .; D: .
DNA: TGTGCCAGCAGGGGCGGGGATAATTCACCCCTCCACTTT; CDR3: CASRGGDNSPLHF; V: TRBV12-3/TRBV12-4; J: TRBJ1-6; size: .; D: .
DNA: TGTGCCAGCAGCTTATGGGGGGTGAATCACAATGAGCAGTTCTTC; CDR3: CASSLWGVNHNEQFF; V: TRBV7-8; J: TRBJ2-1; size: .; D: .
DNA: TGTGCCAGCAGACCTTACGGCGCTGGCGGCTATGGGCAGTACTTC; CDR3: CASRPYGAGGYGQYF; V: TRBV28; J: TRBJ2-7; size: .; D: .
DNA: TGTGCCAGCAGTTTTCAGTTCCGCAGGGGACAAGAGACCCAGTACTTC; CDR3: CASSFQFRRGQETQYF; V: TRBV28; J: TRBJ2-5; size: .; D: .
DNA: TGTGCCTGGAGCCCTCGCACAGGTACGCAGTATTTT; CDR3: CAWSPRTGTQYF; V: TRBV30; J: TRBJ2-3; size: .; D: .
DNA: TGTGCCATCAGTGAAACGACAGTGCCGCAAATTATGTCCCTCCACTTT; CDR3: CAISETTVPQIMSLHF; V: TRBV10-3; J: TRBJ1-6; size: few; D: .
DNA: TGTGCCAGCAGCTTTCGCAGGGAGGGCATTCAGTACTTC; CDR3: CASSFRREGIQYF; V: TRBV11-2; J: TRBJ2-4; size: once; D: TRBD2
DNA: TGTGCCAGCAGGGCGACAGGAAACTATGGCTACACCTTC; CDR3: CASRATGNYGYTF; V: TRBV6-5; J: TRBJ1-2; size: .; D: .
DNA: TGTGCCAGCAGCCAGACTAGCGGGGGGGTCTTGGATACGCAGTATTTT; CDR3: CASSQTSGGVLDTQYF; V: TRBV7-3; J: TRBJ2-3; size: .; D: TRBD2
DNA: TGTGCCAGCAAGACGGCACAGGGGGCTGCTGAAGCTTTCTTT; CDR3: CASKTAQGAAEAFF; V: TRBV6-5; J: TRBJ1-1; size: .; D: TRBD1
DNA: TGTGCTATGACAGGGGGCGATCAGAACTATGGCTACACCTTC; CDR3: CAMTGGDQNYGYTF; V: TRBV10-3; J: TRBJ1-2; size: .; D: TRBD1
DNA: TGCGCCAGCAGCGACAGTGAGAACACTGAAGCTTTCTTT; CDR3: CASSDSENTEAFF; V: TRBV23-1; J: TRBJ1-1; size: .; D: .
DNA: TGTGCCAGCAGCGCACGACAGGGGAACAATGAGCAGTTCTTC; CDR3: CASSARQGNNEQFF; V: TRBV9; J: TRBJ2-1; size: .; D: TRBD1
DNA: TGTGCCAGCAGCCCCCTCACAGGGGGCAGTAACAATGAGCAGTTCTTC; CDR3: CASSPLTGGSNNEQFF; V: TRBV7-9; J: TRBJ2-1; size: .; D: TRBD1
DNA: TGCGCCAGCAGTGAGTCGTTAAGGGGGCTAACGAACACCGGGGAGCTGTTTTTT; CDR3: CASSESLRGLTNTGELFF; V: TRBV10-1; J: TRBJ2-2; size: .; D: TRBD1
DNA: TGTGCCAGTAGCCGGGCGGGGGAGCAGTTCTTC; CDR3: CASSRAGEQFF; V: TRBV19; J: TRBJ2-1; size: once; D: .
DNA: TGTGCCAGCAGGGACAGGGTAGGGAGTGAAAAACTGTTTTTT; CDR3: CASRDRVGSEKLFF; V: TRBV2; J: TRBJ1-4; size: .; D: TRBD1
DNA: TGTGCCAGCAGCTCGCGACTGCCCGGGGAGCTGTTTTTT; CDR3: CASSSRLPGELFF; V: TRBV9; J: TRBJ2-2; size: .; D: .
DNA: TGCGCCAGCAGCCAAGTATTTGGGACTCGTAGCACAGATACGCAGTATTTT; CDR3: CASSQVFGTRSTDTQYF; V: TRBV4-3; J: TRBJ2-3; size: .; D: .
DNA: TGTGCCAGCAGTGATGGACAGAAGGACACCGGGGAGCTGTTTTTT; CDR3: CASSDGQKDTGELFF; V: TRBV6-1; J: TRBJ2-2; size: .; D: .
DNA: TGTGCCAGCAGCGTAGCTATTGTCAGGCATAACACCGGGGAGCTGTTTTTT; CDR3: CASSVAIVRHNTGELFF; V: TRBV9; J: TRBJ2-2; size: .; D: .
DNA: TGCGCCAGCAGCTCTCTACAGGGGGTTGGGTACGAGCAGTACTTC; CDR3: CASSSLQGVGYEQYF; V: TRBV5-1; J: TRBJ2-7; size: .; D: TRBD1
DNA: TGCGCCAGCAGCCAAGACGGAACTAGCGGGATTGGGGCCAATGAGCAGTTCTTC; CDR3: CASSQDGTSGIGANEQFF; V: TRBV4-1; J: TRBJ2-1; size: .; D: TRBD2
DNA: TGTGCCAGCAGCGTAGCACAGAATCAGCCCCAGCATTTT; CDR3: CASSVAQNQPQHF; V: TRBV9; J: TRBJ1-5; size: .; D: .
DNA: TGCGCCAGCAGCTCCAAGCGGGCCAACTACAATGAGCAGTTCTTC; CDR3: CASSSKRANYNEQFF; V: TRBV5-1; J: TRBJ2-1; size: once; D: .
DNA: TGTGCCAGTAGTATAGGAGGAGGGAGCAATCAGCCCCAGCATTTT; CDR3: CASSIGGGSNQPQHF; V: TRBV19; J: TRBJ1-5; size: .; D: .
DNA: TGTGCCAGCAGCTACGGGACTCATAATGAGCAGTTCTTC; CDR3: CASSYGTHNEQFF; V: TRBV7-8; J: TRBJ2-1; size: .; D: .
DNA: TGTGCCAGCAGCCGGGGGGCGGGTGGGGATACGCAGTATTTT; CDR3: CASSRGAGGDTQYF; V: TRBV5-4; J: TRBJ2-3; size: .; D: .
DNA: TGTGCCAGTAGTATAGCCCACTTTATGACACGTACGCAGTATTTT; CDR3: CASSIAHFMTRTQYF; V: TRBV19; J: TRBJ2-3; size: few; D: .
DNA: TGTGCCAGCTCACCACAAGGTCGCAGGGTGTATAGCTACACCTTC; CDR3: CASSPQGRRVYSYTF; V: TRBV18; J: TRBJ1-2; size: once; D: .
DNA: TGCGCCAGCAGCGTTCGGACAGGGGGCCTCTCCCGCTCCTACAATGAGCAGTTCTTC; CDR3: CASSVRTGGLSRSYNEQFF; V: TRBV5-1; J: TRBJ2-1; size: .; D: TRBD1
DNA: TGTGCCAGCAGCCAAGGACTAGCAGGGACCTTGTACTTC; CDR3: CASSQGLAGTLYF; V: TRBV3-1/TRBV3-2; J: TRBJ2-7; size: .; D: TRBD2